The 5 T cell receptor beta chains below all came from one sample that was sequenced in a study of response to subunit inactivated influenza vaccine. TCRdb ran MiXCR on the RT-PCR reads and lists one entry per CDR3 protein. Of a few hundred thousand distinct CDR3 sequences listed, roughly 22% are singletons. Sequences were derived from PBMCs from blood, sampled less than 22 months after vaccination. The receptors come from a man between 50 and 75 years old who received an inactivated influenza vaccine.

V and J are TRBV28 and TRBJ2-7; a weak D match, TRBD1 (7 bases). Trimming took 7 bases from V and 2 from J, leaving 15 bases between them. Germline lookup yields CDR1 MDHEN and CDR2 SYDVKM. The CDR3 has 14 residues. CDR3 bases: TGTGCCAGCACTAGCGCAGGGGGACCCTACGAGCAGTACTTC. Protein: CASTSAGGPYEQYF. The full variable domain, its missing parts supplied by reference TRBV28 and TRBJ2-7, is DVKVTQSSRYLVKRTGEKVFLECVQDMDHENMFWYRQDPGLGLRLIYFSYDVKMKEKGDIPEGYSVSREKKERFSLILESASTNQTSMYLCASTSAGGPYEQYFGPGTRLTVT.

The rearrangement links TRBV6-7 to TRBJ2-7; possibly TRBD1 for D (6 bases). TRBV6-7 is marked as an open reading frame, function uncertain. Between the trimmed V and J ends, which lost 0 bases and 5 bases, there was a span of 17 bases. The CDR3 extends over 16 amino acids. The CDR3 DNA is TGTGCCAGCAGTTACTCAATCCGTTGGGGGCGCAACGAGCAGTACTTC. Amino acids: CASSYSIRWGRNEQYF.

There are a few counts of this clonotype. The gene calls are TRBV28 and TRBJ1-2; TRBD1 aligns across 7 bases. Germline V gene sequence: CDR1 MDHEN, CDR2 SYDVKM. The CDR3 spans 14 residues. V was clipped by 5 bases and J by 6 bases; unmatched bases: 9. In DNA, the CDR3 is TGTGCCAGCAGTGGACGACAGGGATCAAATGGCTACACCTTC. Translated, it gives CASSGRQGSNGYTF.

CDR3 protein: CASSLDSGFTYEQYF. The CDR3 coding sequence is TGTGCCAGCAGTCTGGATAGCGGGTTCACCTACGAGCAGTACTTC. J is TRBJ2-7 and V is TRBV12-3 or TRBV12-4; 7 bases are shared with TRBD2. After removal of 5 bases from V and 2 bases from J, the junction contained 9 bases not matched to a gene. This CDR3 is built from 15 residues.

There are a few counts of this clonotype. The CDR3 nucleotides read TGTGCCGCCACATTGGGGGACAGGGTTACCGGGGAGCTGTTTTTT. Translated, it gives CAATLGDRVTGELFF. The chain is built from TRBV10-3 and TRBJ2-2; 9 positions agree with TRBD1. The CDR3 extends over 15 amino acids. Trimming removed 11 bases from V and 5 bases from J; junction bases left unmatched: 12. Germline assignment: CDR1 ENHRY and CDR2 SYGVKD.